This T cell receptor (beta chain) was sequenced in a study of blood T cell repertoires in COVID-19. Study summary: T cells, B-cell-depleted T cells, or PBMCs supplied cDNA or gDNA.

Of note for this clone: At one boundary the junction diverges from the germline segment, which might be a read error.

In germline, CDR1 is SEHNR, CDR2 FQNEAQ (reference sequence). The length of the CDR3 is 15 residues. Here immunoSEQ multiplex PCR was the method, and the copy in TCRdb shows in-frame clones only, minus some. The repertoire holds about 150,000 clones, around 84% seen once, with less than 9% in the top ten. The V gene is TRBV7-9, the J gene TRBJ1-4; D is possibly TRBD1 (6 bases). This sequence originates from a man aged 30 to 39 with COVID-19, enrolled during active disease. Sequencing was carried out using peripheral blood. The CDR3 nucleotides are TGTGCCAGCAGCTTAGTCACAGGGACTAGTGAAAAACTGTTTTTT. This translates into CASSLVTGTSEKLFF.